This TCR beta chain was sequenced during a study of CD8 T cells in ankylosing spondylitis. CDR1 is MNHEY and CDR2 is SVGAGI in the germline V gene. CDR3 size: 15 residues. V lost 0 bases, J lost 1 base, and 10 bases lay in between. This clonotype was detected many times. Its matching antigen is unknown. TCRdb redid the calling of the 5' RACE reads with MiXCR, one entry per CDR3 protein. Of around 230,000 distinct CDR3 sequences detected, over 8.5% appear once; the ten largest clones hold nearly 7%. Study conclusions and caveats: In synovial fluid and blood from reactive arthritis, some motif variants were previously reported. A TCR beta motif of 7 to 9 highly homologous variants seemed to mark ankylosing spondylitis blood. Reportedly, significant enrichment of disease-linked clones occurred in matched ankylosing spondylitis synovial fluid.

The TCR originated in a male donor with ankylosing spondylitis or in good health (not recorded which). Sequencing used blood, either unsorted or a sorted T cell fraction (not recorded which). The chain links TRBV6-5 to TRBJ2-7; D is possibly TRBD2 (6 bases). This chain's CDR3 is CASSYSIGGSYEQYF. The CDR3 region has the DNA TGTGCCAGCAGTTACTCGATTGGGGGGTCCTACGAGCAGTACTTC.